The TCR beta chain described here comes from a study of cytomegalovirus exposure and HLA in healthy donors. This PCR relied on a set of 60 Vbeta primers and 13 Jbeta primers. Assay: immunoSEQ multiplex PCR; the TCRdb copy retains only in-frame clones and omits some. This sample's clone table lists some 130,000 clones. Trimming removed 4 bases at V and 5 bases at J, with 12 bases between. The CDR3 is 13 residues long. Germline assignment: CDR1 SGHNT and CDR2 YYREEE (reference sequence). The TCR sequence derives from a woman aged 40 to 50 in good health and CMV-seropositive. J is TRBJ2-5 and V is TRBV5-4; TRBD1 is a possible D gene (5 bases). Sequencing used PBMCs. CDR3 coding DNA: TGTGCCAGCAGCCCTGGACATCGGGAGACCCAGTACTTC. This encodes CASSPGHRETQYF.